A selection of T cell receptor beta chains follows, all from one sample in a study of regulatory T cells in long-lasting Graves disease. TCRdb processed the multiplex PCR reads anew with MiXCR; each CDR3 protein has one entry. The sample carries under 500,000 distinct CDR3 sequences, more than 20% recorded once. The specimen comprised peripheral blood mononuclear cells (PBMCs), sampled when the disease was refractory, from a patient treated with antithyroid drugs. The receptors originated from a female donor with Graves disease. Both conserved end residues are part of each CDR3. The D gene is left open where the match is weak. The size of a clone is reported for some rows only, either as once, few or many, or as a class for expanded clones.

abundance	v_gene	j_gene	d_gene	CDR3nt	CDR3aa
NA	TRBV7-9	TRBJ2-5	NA	TGTGACAGCAGCTCCTTCCGGACAGTGGGCCTAGAGACCCAGTACTTC	CDSSSFRTVGLETQYF
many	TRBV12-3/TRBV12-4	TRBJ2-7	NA	TGTGCCAGCAGTTTAGAAGGCGGCAGGGGCTACGAGCAGTACTTC	CASSLEGGRGYEQYF
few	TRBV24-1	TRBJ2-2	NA	TGTGCCACCCTAGCGCCGAACACCGGGGAGCTGTTTTTT	CATLAPNTGELFF
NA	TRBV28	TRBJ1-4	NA	TGTGCCAGCAGTTACCTAGCGGGCGGTGCAACTAATGAAAAACTGTTTTTT	CASSYLAGGATNEKLFF
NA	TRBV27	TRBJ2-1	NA	TGTGCCAGCAGTTTCGTGGCGGACTCCTACAATGAGCAGTTCTTC	CASSFVADSYNEQFF
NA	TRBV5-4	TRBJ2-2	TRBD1	TGTGCCAGCACCCTTGCAGGGGGCGACAGCGGGGAGCTGTTTTTT	CASTLAGGDSGELFF
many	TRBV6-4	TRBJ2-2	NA	TGTGCCAGCAGTGTAGGGGAGGACACCGGGGAGCTGTTTTTT	CASSVGEDTGELFF
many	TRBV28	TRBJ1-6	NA	TGTGCCAGCAGTAAACCCCCGAGTGGTACTTCACCCCTCCACTTT	CASSKPPSGTSPLHF
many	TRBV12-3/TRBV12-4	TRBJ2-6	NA	TGTGCCAGCAGTTTTTCAGGTCCAAACTCTGGGGCCAACGTCCTGACTTTC	CASSFSGPNSGANVLTF
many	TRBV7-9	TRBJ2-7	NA	TGTGCCAGCACCTTATATCGGGGTGCAGTACACGAGCAGTACTTC	CASTLYRGAVHEQYF
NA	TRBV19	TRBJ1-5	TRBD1	TGTGCCAGTAGTATAGTAGCAGGGGGCTTTCGCAATCAGCCCCAGCATTTT	CASSIVAGGFRNQPQHF
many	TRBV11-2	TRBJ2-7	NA	TGTGCCAGCAGCCTTAAAATGGACCCTAGTGTCGAGCAGTACTTC	CASSLKMDPSVEQYF
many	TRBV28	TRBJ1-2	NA	TGTGCCAGCAATACAGGGTTCGAGGATGGCTACACCTTC	CASNTGFEDGYTF
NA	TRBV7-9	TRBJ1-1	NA	TGTGCCAGCAGCTTATGGGGAGGGGGTGAAGCTTTCTTT	CASSLWGGGEAFF
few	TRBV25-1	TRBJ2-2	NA	TGTGCCAGCAGTGTAACAGGGCTAACCGGGGAGCTGTTTTTT	CASSVTGLTGELFF
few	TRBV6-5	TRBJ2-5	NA	TGTGCCAGCAGTTCACCTTCGGCTAGCAGCGGAGAGACCCAGTACTTC	CASSSPSASSGETQYF
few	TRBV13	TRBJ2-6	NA	TGTGCCAGCAGCTTCTACGCTAGGGCTGGGGCCAACGTCCTGACTTTC	CASSFYARAGANVLTF
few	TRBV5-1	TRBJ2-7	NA	TGCGCCAGCAGCTTGCTGAGGACGGGGTCCTACGAGCAGTACTTC	CASSLLRTGSYEQYF
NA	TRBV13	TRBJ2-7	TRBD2	TGTGCCAGCAGCTTCTCTAGCGGGGACTCCTACGAGCAGTACTTC	CASSFSSGDSYEQYF
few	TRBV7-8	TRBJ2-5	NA	TGTGCCAGCAGTTTGGTCCTGGGACTTGGGGAGACCCAGTACTTC	CASSLVLGLGETQYF
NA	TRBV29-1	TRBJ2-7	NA	TGCAGCGTTGAGTACAGGGAGAGCTCCTACGAGCAGTACTTC	CSVEYRESSYEQYF
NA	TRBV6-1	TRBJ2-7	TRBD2	TGTGCCAGCAGTGATTTAGGACTAGCGATCGTCTACGAGCAGTACTTC	CASSDLGLAIVYEQYF
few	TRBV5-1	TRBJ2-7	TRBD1	TGCGCCAGCAGCTTGGCAAGGGGGCCCCACGAGCAGTACTTC	CASSLARGPHEQYF
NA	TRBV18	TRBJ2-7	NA	TGTGCCAGCTCACCGCCCCAAGGGGTCCTTTACGAGCAGTACTTC	CASSPPQGVLYEQYF
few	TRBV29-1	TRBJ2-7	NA	TGCAGCGTTGCCCCCCTGAGCTCCTACGAGCAGTACTTC	CSVAPLSSYEQYF
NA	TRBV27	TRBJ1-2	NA	TGTGCCAGCAGTTACAGGGTTGGCTATGGCTACACCTTC	CASSYRVGYGYTF
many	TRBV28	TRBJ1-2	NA	TGTGCCAGCAGTTCTGGACCGACCAAAAAGTACTCTGGCTACATCTTC	CASSSGPTKKYSGYIF
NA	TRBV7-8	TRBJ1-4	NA	TGTGCCAGCAGCTTGGGCAGGGGTCGCGGTAATGAAAAACTGTTTTTT	CASSLGRGRGNEKLFF
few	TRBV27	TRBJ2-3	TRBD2	TGTGCCAGCAGTTCGTGGACTAGCGGGAGCACAGATACGCAGTATTTT	CASSSWTSGSTDTQYF
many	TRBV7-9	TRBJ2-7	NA	TGTGCCAGCAGCTTAGTCGGGGGGCCCGAGCAGTACTTC	CASSLVGGPEQYF
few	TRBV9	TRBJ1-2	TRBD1	TGTGCCAGCAGCGATCCGACAGGGATTTTTGGCTACACCTTC	CASSDPTGIFGYTF
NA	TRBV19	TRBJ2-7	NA	TGTGCCAGTGGTACTATACATCCCTACGAGCAGTACTTC	CASGTIHPYEQYF
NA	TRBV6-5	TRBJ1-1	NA	TGTGCCAGCAGTTACTCGGGTGCAGGGGCGGCCATTGAAGCTTTCTTT	CASSYSGAGAAIEAFF
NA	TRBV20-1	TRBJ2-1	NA	TGCAGTGCTAAAGGGTTCTCCTACAATGAGCAGTTCTTC	CSAKGFSYNEQFF
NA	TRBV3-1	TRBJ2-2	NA	TGTGCCAGCAGCCAACTAACCGGGGAGCTGTTTTTT	CASSQLTGELFF
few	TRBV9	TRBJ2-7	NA	TGTGCCAGCAGCGTAGACGCCACCGGCCACGAGCAGTACTTC	CASSVDATGHEQYF
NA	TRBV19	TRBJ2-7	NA	TGTGCCAGTAGTTTAGGAGGCGGGTTCGGGTACGAGCGGTACTTC	CASSLGGGFGYERYF
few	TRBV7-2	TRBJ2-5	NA	TGTGCCAGCAGCTTACCTACAGGCCAAGAGACCCAGTACTTC	CASSLPTGQETQYF
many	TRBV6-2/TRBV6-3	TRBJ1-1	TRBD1	TGTGCCAGCAGTGGGGACAGGGTGGCTGAAGCTTTCTTT	CASSGDRVAEAFF
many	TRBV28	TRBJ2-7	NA	TGTGCCAGCGGAAAAGGGTTCGCCTTCTCCTACGAGCAGTACTTC	CASGKGFAFSYEQYF
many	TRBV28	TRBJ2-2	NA	TGTGCCAGCAGTTTACAGGGTCGCACCGGGGAGCTGTTTTTT	CASSLQGRTGELFF
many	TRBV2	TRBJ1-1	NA	TGTGCCACCGCTATACGCAGAGAGTCCACTGAAGCTTTCTTT	CATAIRRESTEAFF